One sample yielded the 9 T cell receptor beta chains listed below, sequenced in a study of T cells in Graves' hyperthyroidism and ophthalmopathy. RNA transcripts were the template for amplifying TCR beta CDR3 regions. The primer set for the first-round RT-PCR of the TCR CDR3 was HTBI. Each CDR3 protein gets one entry after TCRdb re-called the multiplex PCR reads with MiXCR. The sample includes hundreds of thousands of distinct CDR3 sequences, 13% seen only once; the top ten take around a tenth. The sample taken for sequencing was blood. These receptors were taken from a woman aged 18-29 years with Graves' hyperthyroidism.

At least ten counts were recorded for this clonotype. This chain connects TRBV9 to TRBJ2-3; 13 bases agree with TRBD2. This CDR3 is built from 14 residues. CDR1 SGDLS and CDR2 YYNGEE come from the germline V gene. Trimming cost V 7 bases and J 2 bases; bases outside gene matches: 1. The CDR3 is CASGLAGDTDTQYF. CDR3 DNA sequence: TGTGCCAGCGGACTAGCGGGGGACACAGATACGCAGTATTTT.

Of note for this clonotype: It may be a read error: a sequence one base away is much more abundant. The CDR3, as DNA: TGTGCCAGCAGTTACTTGGTCCAGGGAGATAATGAAAAACTGGTTTTT. Amino acids: CASSYLVQGDNEKLVF. The rearrangement links TRBV6-5 to TRBJ1-4; D perhaps matches TRBD1 (5 bases). The CDR3 is made up of 16 amino acids. CDR1 MNHEY and CDR2 SVGAGI come from the germline V gene.

This chain connects TRBV28 to TRBJ1-2, with TRBD1 identical over 9 bases. This CDR3 contains 13 residues. Germline CDR1 and CDR2: MDHEN and SYDVKM. Trimming took 6 bases from V and 7 from J; bases not matched to a gene: 6. CDR3 bases: TGTGCCAGCAGCGCGGGACAGGGCTCTGGCTACACCTTC. Its translation: CASSAGQGSGYTF.

This clonotype was seen ten or more times. The chain couples TRBV11-2 to TRBJ1-1; D might be TRBD1 (5 bases). Germline V gives CDR1 SGHAT, CDR2 FQNNGV. Trimming took off 5 bases at V and 1 base at J, with 23 bases between the two ends. There are 18 residues in the CDR3. DNA of the CDR3: TGTGCCAGCAGCCGCGACCCATGGGGGATTGGGGGGAACACTGAAGCTTTCTTT. Its protein product is CASSRDPWGIGGNTEAFF.

This clonotype occurred many times. The chain uses TRBV7-2 and TRBJ2-2, with D uncertain. V lost 2 bases to trimming and J lost 5 bases, with 9 bases between them. CDR1 and CDR2 (germline): SGHTA, FQGNSA. The CDR3 is 14 amino acids. This CDR3 reads CASSLSGVTGELFF. Written as DNA, the CDR3 is TGTGCCAGCAGCTTAAGTGGGGTAACCGGGGAGCTGTTTTTT.

The V call is TRBV12-3 or TRBV12-4, the J call TRBJ1-1, with a weak D call TRBD1 (6 bases). Trimming shortened V by 7 bases and J by 7 bases, and 16 bases separated the two germline ends. The CDR3 has 13 amino acids. CDR3 sequence: CASTLIHRDEAFF. The CDR3 DNA sequence: TGTGCCAGCACACTCATACACAGGGATGAAGCTTTCTTT.

Many counts were recorded for this clonotype. For the CDR3, the DNA is TGCGCCAGCAGCTTGGCACCCGTAGAGGCTGAAGCTTTCTTT. Its protein is CASSLAPVEAEAFF. V usage is TRBV5-1 and J usage is TRBJ1-1; no definite D call. The V and J ends lost 0 bases and 6 bases respectively, with 12 bases between them. The CDR3 runs 14 residues. Per the germline V gene, CDR1 is SGHRS and CDR2 is YFSETQ.

This clonotype was recorded a few times. V gene TRBV25-1 combines with J gene TRBJ1-4; D possibly corresponds to TRBD1 (5 bases). CDR3 length equals 15 residues. V was trimmed by 2 bases and J by 8 bases, leaving 15 bases between them. The germline CDR1 and CDR2 sequences are MGHDK and SYGVNS. The CDR3 DNA reads as TGTGCCAGCAGTGAAAGGGGCGGGGTTCGAGAAAAACTGTTTTTT. Its translation is CASSERGGVREKLFF.

The chain uses TRBV11-2 and TRBJ2-2, with 8 nucleotides matching TRBD2. After removal of 2 bases from V and 1 base from J, the junction contained 3 bases not matched to a gene. The CDR3 contains 16 residues. Germline CDR1 and CDR2: SGHAT and FQNNGV. Here the CDR3 reads CASSLTSGENTGELFF. CDR3 sequence (DNA): TGTGCCAGCAGCTTAACTAGCGGTGAGAACACCGGGGAGCTGTTTTTT.